This T cell receptor (beta chain) came from a study of blood T cell repertoires in COVID-19. Overall study context: Acute and convalescent COVID-19 specimens originated in the United States, Italy and Spain. PBMCs, B-cell-depleted T cells, or T cells were the source of the cDNA or gDNA that made up the material.

Authors' analysis steps: How many nucleated cells were present was estimated from reference gene primer amplification. Sequenced by immunoSEQ multiplex PCR; TCRdb stores in-frame clones only, minus some. That table gives V, J and clone size, and the DNA gave D and trimming. Here the sample spans 100,000 or so clones, around 87% being singletons. Notes on this clone: This sample also contains other DNA sequences that code for the same CDR3.

There are 13 residues in the CDR3. The junction had 3 bases not matched to a gene; V was cut back by 5 bases and J by 4 bases. The source of this sequence is a young woman with acute or convalescent COVID-19. This sequence joins TRBV12-3 or TRBV12-4 and TRBJ1-2; 8 bases agree with TRBD1. The specimen was peripheral blood. The CDR3 region has the DNA TGTGCCAGCAGTCTAACAGGGGGCTATGGCTACACCTTC. This translates into CASSLTGGYGYTF.